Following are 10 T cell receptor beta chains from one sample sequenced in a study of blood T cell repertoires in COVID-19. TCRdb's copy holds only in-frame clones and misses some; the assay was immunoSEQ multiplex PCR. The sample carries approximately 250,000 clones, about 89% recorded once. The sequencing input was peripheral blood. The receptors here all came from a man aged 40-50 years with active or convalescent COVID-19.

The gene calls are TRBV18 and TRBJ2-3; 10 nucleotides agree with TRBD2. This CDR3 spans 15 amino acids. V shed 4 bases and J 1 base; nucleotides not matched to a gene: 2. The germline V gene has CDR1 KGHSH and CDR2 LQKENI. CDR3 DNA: TGTGCCAGCTCACAAGCGGGAGGGGGCACAGATACGCAGTATTTT. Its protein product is CASSQAGGGTDTQYF.

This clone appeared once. The CDR3 loop reads CASRTGGGSGGYTF. The CDR3 DNA reads TGTGCCAGCCGGACAGGTGGGGGTTCTGGAGGCTACACCTTC. The gene calls are TRBV6-5 and TRBJ1-2, with 7 bases matching TRBD1. The CDR3 has 14 residues. The V gene end was trimmed by 8 bases and the J gene end by 8 bases; junction bases not matched to a gene: 14. Germline V lookup: CDR1 MNHEY, CDR2 SVGAGI.

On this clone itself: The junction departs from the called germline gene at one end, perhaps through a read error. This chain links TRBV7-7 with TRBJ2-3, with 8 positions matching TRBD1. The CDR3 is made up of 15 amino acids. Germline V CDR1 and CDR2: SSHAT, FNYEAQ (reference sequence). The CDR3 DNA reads TGTGCTAGCAGCTTAACCAGGGGGCGGACAGATACGCAGTATTTT. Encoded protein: CASSLTRGRTDTQYF.

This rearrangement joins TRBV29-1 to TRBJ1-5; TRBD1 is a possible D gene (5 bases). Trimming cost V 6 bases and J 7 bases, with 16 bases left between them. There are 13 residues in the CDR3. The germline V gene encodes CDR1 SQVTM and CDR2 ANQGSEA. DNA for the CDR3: TGCAGCGTCGCGGAAGGGGTAGGGCAGCCCCAGCATTTT. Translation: CSVAEGVGQPQHF.

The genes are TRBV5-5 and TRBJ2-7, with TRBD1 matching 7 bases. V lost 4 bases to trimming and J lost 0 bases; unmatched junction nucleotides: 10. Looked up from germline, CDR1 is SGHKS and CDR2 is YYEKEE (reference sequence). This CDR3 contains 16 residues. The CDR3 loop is CASSREQGSSSYEQYF. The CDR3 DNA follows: TGTGCCAGCAGCAGGGAACAGGGGTCGAGCTCCTACGAGCAGTACTTC.

In DNA form, the CDR3 reads TGTGCCTCCGCGGTAGTCGGTCAGCCCCAGCATTTT. Its translation: CASAVVGQPQHF. The rearrangement links TRBV30 to TRBJ1-5; D uncertain. The germline V gene encodes CDR1 GTSNPN and CDR2 SVGIG (reference sequence). V was pared by 7 bases and J by 6 bases, with 13 bases between. The CDR3 is 12 residues long.

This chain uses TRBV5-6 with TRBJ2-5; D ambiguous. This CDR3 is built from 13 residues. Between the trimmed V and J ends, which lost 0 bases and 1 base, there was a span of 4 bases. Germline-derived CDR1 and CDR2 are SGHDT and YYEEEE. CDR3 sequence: CASSLGAQETQYF. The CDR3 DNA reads TGTGCCAGCAGCTTGGGGGCCCAAGAGACCCAGTACTTC.

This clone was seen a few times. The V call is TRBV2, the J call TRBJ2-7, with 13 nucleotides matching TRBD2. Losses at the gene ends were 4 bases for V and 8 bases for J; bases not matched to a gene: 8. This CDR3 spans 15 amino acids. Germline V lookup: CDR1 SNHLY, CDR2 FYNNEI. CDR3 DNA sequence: TGTGCCAGCAGTGGGACTAGCGGGAGTCTTGGCAAGCAGTACTTC. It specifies CASSGTSGSLGKQYF.

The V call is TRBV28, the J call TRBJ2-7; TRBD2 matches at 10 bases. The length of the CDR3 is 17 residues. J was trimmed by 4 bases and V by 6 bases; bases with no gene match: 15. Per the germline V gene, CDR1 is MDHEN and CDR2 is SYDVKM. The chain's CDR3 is CASSPLGSGRWDYEQYF. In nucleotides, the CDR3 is TGTGCCAGCAGCCCCCTGGGTAGCGGGAGGTGGGATTACGAGCAGTACTTC.

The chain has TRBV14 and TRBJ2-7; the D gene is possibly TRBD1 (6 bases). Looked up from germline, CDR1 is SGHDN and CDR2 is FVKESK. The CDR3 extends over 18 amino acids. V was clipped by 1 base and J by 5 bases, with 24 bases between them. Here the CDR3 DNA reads TGTGCCAGCAGCCAAGGGTTTGGGGTCCACAGGGATAGAGACGAGCAGTACTTC. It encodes CASSQGFGVHRDRDEQYF.